This T cell receptor beta chain was identified during a study of blood T cell repertoires in COVID-19. Assay: immunoSEQ multiplex PCR; the TCRdb copy retains only in-frame clones and omits some. The sample consists of tens of thousands of clones, roughly four fifths of them appearing once. V was clipped by 0 bases and J by 14 bases, with 14 bases between them. The CDR3 length is 14 residues. The rearrangement joins TRBV23-1 to TRBJ1-6; D unresolved. TRBV23-1 is an open reading frame, and its role is uncertain. Sequenced: peripheral blood. The clonotype was recovered from a woman aged 80 or older with acute or convalescent COVID-19. The CDR3 is CASSQSLAHATLHF. DNA for the CDR3: TGCGCCAGCAGTCAATCGCTAGCACACGCCACCCTCCACTTT.